This TCR beta chain was retrieved from a study of graft-versus-host responses after intestinal transplantation. On the study more broadly: Recipients had multivisceral, liver-intestinal, or isolated intestinal transplants. All of the recipients had induction that used anti-thymocyte globulin, then tacrolimus and steroids for two to three years. Points from the study as a whole: When patients had graft-donor T cell macrochimerism, their allografts held high graft-versus-host to host-versus-graft clonal ratios. Recipient marrow harbored GvH clones, some of which surfaced first in ileum or blood.

Clones were read by immunoSEQ multiplex PCR, and TCRdb kept only the in-frame ones, dropping some. Counted here are about 59,000 clones, 94% occurring once; the ten biggest clones make up about 0.41%. Concerning this clone: Its antigen is unidentified.

V lost 6 bases and J lost 11; bases outside the gene matches: 12. From germline, CDR1 is MNHEY and CDR2 SVGAGI. The CDR3 consists of 15 residues. Sequencing used unstimulated CD4+ T cells sorted from spleen or lymph node cells, obtained before transplant. The genes are TRBV6-5 and TRBJ1-6; 8 bases map to TRBD1. The source of this sequence is a human donor who was the organ donor for an intestinal transplant. The CDR3 reads CASSPETGDHAPLHF. Written as DNA, the CDR3 is TGTGCCAGCAGCCCTGAGACAGGGGATCATGCACCCCTCCACTTT.